This TCR beta chain is from a study of post-analysis software for immune sequencing data (dated by TCRdb to about 2015). Broadly, across the study: Relapsing-remitting, secondary progressive and progressive-relapsing multiple sclerosis were recorded as disease courses, and subtype annotation was lacking for some patients. A subset of samples was prepared in parallel using single-end sample barcoding, then pooled and co-amplified after Illumina adapter ligation. The patient repertoires were compared against some twelve previously published healthy control repertoires obtained from donors aged roughly 6 to 26 years. What the work shows at the level of the full study, not this receptor alone: Strong co-clustering of samples prepared in the same batch was shown by direct clustering with F measure, prompting a batch-effect correction. The multiple sclerosis patient group was slightly younger than the control group. Significantly lower normalized Chao1 diversity was found in multiple sclerosis patients than in controls, suggesting substantial peripheral T-cell clonal expansion. Four to six TRBV segments, including TRBV5-6, TRBV5-1 and TRBV20-1, were significantly more frequent in patients than controls.

This clonotype was observed a few times. This clone's antigen is unknown. No much larger clone is present one base from it, and per-base qualities are unavailable. Library generation was performed with PCR. The instrument given in TCRdb is Illumina HiSeq 2500. To reduce PCR and sequencing biases, unique molecular identifiers were built into the TCR beta cDNA libraries. Some 500,000 cDNA molecules were obtained per 1 to 10 million input T cells, so each molecule approximated one T cell. The patient libraries were prepared and sequenced using the same protocol as the earlier healthy control dataset. Samples belonging to the same batch were prepared together, multiplexed and sequenced on a shared HiSeq lane. The paper's data handling went like this. MIGEC handled the raw barcoded reads, throwing out single-read molecular identifier groups before consensus assembly and CDR3 extraction. VDJtools was used for post-analysis of the clonotype tables, and diversity was normalized by down-sampling every dataset to the size of the smallest sample. To correct batch-related cross-sample contamination, repertoire overlap clustering matched CDR3 amino acid sequences but not nucleotide sequences. TCRdb trimmed the raw reads at Q25, called clones with MiXCR and kept productive beta chains. Identical CDR3 protein sequences are pooled into one entry, listed with their most common genes and DNA. Clone size and V and J calls follow TCRdb, not the original study. Here the sample has roughly 730,000 distinct CDR3 sequences; roughly 30% occur a single time. Jointly, the top ten make up around 0.56% of the sample.

To demonstrate the VDJtools post-analysis software, the study profiled TCR beta repertoires from the peripheral blood of 10 to 15 young patients with multiple sclerosis. The multiple sclerosis patients were children and adolescents between about 6 and 16 years of age. The germline V gene yields MGHRA for CDR1 and YSYEKL for CDR2. Counted from cysteine to phenylalanine, this CDR3 has 18 amino acids. The CDR3 DNA has 54 bases and is translated from base 1. Cut back by 4 bases and 2 bases, the V and J ends lie 21 bases apart. The sample consisted of blood. The TCR sequence derives from a girl aged 5-17 years with multiple sclerosis. The rearrangement joined TRBV4-1 to TRBJ2-4; the D gene is perhaps TRBD1, from 6 matching bases. The CDR3 here reads CASSRGPPRGSTKNIQYF. The nucleotide sequence reads as follows: TGCGCCAGCAGCCGCGGCCCGCCCAGGGGCTCGACCAAAAACATTCAGTACTTC.